The sample holds one count of the clone carrying this T cell receptor (beta chain). Its antigen is not identified. This sample is drawn from a study of T cell repertoires in cytomegalovirus infection. One entry per CDR3 protein, called by TCRdb with MiXCR from the reads. The data show approximately 260,000 distinct CDR3 sequences, under 25% seen once. V dropped 0 bases and J dropped 5 bases, with 5 bases sitting between them. This CDR3 contains 12 residues. Germline loops: CDR1 SGHNT, CDR2 YYREEE (reference sequence). This chain links TRBV5-4 with TRBJ1-1; D is undetermined. This TCR was recovered from a human donor in good health (CMV status not recorded). Some clones in this sample may be carry-over from other donors' samples. The material was cultured PBMCs, obtained from culture after CMV antigen stimulation. The CDR3 DNA sequence: TGTGCCAGCAGCTTGGATCGAACTGAAGCTTTCTTT. Amino acid sequence: CASSLDRTEAFF.